Listed below are T cell receptor beta chains from one sample, sequenced in a study of early T cells in non-severe SARS-CoV-2 infection. MiXCR, applied by TCRdb to the 5' RACE reads, yields one record per CDR3 protein. The table lists 50,000 to 65,000 distinct CDR3 sequences, less than 9.5% of them singletons. The input for sequencing was whole blood, taken at baseline. The receptors here all came from an adult who was a healthcare worker with PCR-confirmed SARS-CoV-2 infection or an uninfected control (not recorded which). The CDR3 runs from the conserved cysteine through the conserved F or W. A D gene is named only where the DNA matches it firmly. Part of the rows lack a size; the others show once, few, many or a class for expanded clones.

CDR3 length: 13
V gene: TRBV20-1
clone size: many
D gene: -
J gene: TRBJ2-1
CDR3 DNA: TGCAGTGCTAGAGGGCTGTCGGGCAATGAGCAGTTCTTC
CDR3 protein: CSARGLSGNEQFF

CDR3 length: 16
V gene: TRBV7-6
clone size: many
D gene: TRBD1
J gene: TRBJ2-7
CDR3 DNA: TGTGCCAGCAGCTCGTATGACAGGGGGCCTTCCTACGAGCAGTACTTC
CDR3 protein: CASSSYDRGPSYEQYF

CDR3 length: 15
V gene: TRBV2
clone size: many
D gene: TRBD2
J gene: TRBJ2-3
CDR3 DNA: TGTGCCAGCAGGACCCCCGGGACTAGGGCAGATACGCAGTATTTT
CDR3 protein: CASRTPGTRADTQYF

CDR3 length: 14
V gene: TRBV28
clone size: many
D gene: -
J gene: TRBJ2-1
CDR3 DNA: TGTGCCAGCTGGGGCTCCTCCTCCTACAATGAGCAGTTCTTC
CDR3 protein: CASWGSSSYNEQFF

CDR3 length: 15
V gene: TRBV6-5
clone size: many
D gene: -
J gene: TRBJ2-7
CDR3 DNA: TGTGCCAGCAGTTACGGGGGAGCGCTCTACTACGAGCAGTACTTC
CDR3 protein: CASSYGGALYYEQYF

CDR3 length: 12
V gene: TRBV30
clone size: -
D gene: -
J gene: TRBJ1-1
CDR3 DNA: TGTGCCTGGAACGGGGGGAACACTGAAGCTTTCTTT
CDR3 protein: CAWNGGNTEAFF

CDR3 length: 12
V gene: TRBV7-9
clone size: -
D gene: -
J gene: TRBJ1-5
CDR3 DNA: TGTGCCAGCGGCTACCCAGCCGGGCCCCAGCATTTT
CDR3 protein: CASGYPAGPQHF

CDR3 length: 13
V gene: TRBV4-3
clone size: many
D gene: -
J gene: TRBJ1-2
CDR3 DNA: TGCGCCAGCAGCCCGCCAGGATCGGATGGCTACACCTTC
CDR3 protein: CASSPPGSDGYTF

CDR3 length: 15
V gene: TRBV28
clone size: few
D gene: TRBD2
J gene: TRBJ2-7
CDR3 DNA: TGTGCCAGCAGTTTCTTAGCGGGAGGGCCTAATGAGCAGTACTTC
CDR3 protein: CASSFLAGGPNEQYF

CDR3 length: 13
V gene: TRBV6-2/TRBV6-3
clone size: few
D gene: -
J gene: TRBJ1-2
CDR3 DNA: TGTGCCAGCAAGAATGAGCAGGCCCAGCTTCTCACCTTC
CDR3 protein: CASKNEQAQLLTF

CDR3 length: 13
V gene: TRBV30
clone size: -
D gene: -
J gene: TRBJ1-1
CDR3 DNA: TGTGCCTGGAGTGTGGACAAGAACACTGAAGCTTTCTTT
CDR3 protein: CAWSVDKNTEAFF

CDR3 length: 12
V gene: TRBV7-2
clone size: many
D gene: -
J gene: TRBJ1-2
CDR3 DNA: TGTGCCAGCAGCCCCGATCGTAGAGGCTACACCTTC
CDR3 protein: CASSPDRRGYTF

CDR3 length: 16
V gene: TRBV5-4
clone size: few
D gene: -
J gene: TRBJ2-7
CDR3 DNA: TGTGCCAGCAGCCCTGACTCGGGACTGGGTACCTACGAGCAGTACTTC
CDR3 protein: CASSPDSGLGTYEQYF

CDR3 length: 15
V gene: TRBV27
clone size: medium-sized
D gene: -
J gene: TRBJ2-1
CDR3 DNA: TGTGCCAGCAGCAGGGAGATGGGATCCTACAATGAGCAGTTCTTC
CDR3 protein: CASSREMGSYNEQFF

CDR3 length: 17
V gene: TRBV28
clone size: many
D gene: -
J gene: TRBJ2-2
CDR3 DNA: TGTGCCAGCAGTCCGGCCGGGGTTTCGGCGAACACCGGGGAGCTGTTTTTT
CDR3 protein: CASSPAGVSANTGELFF

CDR3 length: 15
V gene: TRBV18
clone size: many
D gene: -
J gene: TRBJ1-2
CDR3 DNA: TGTGCCAGCTCACCACCCGAGGGGCGGTCCTATGGCTACACCTTC
CDR3 protein: CASSPPEGRSYGYTF

CDR3 length: 15
V gene: TRBV4-1
clone size: few
D gene: TRBD1
J gene: TRBJ1-1
CDR3 DNA: TGCGCCAGCAGCTACGGACAGGGGTCGTTCACTGAAGCTTTCTTT
CDR3 protein: CASSYGQGSFTEAFF

CDR3 length: 18
V gene: TRBV9
clone size: few
D gene: TRBD1
J gene: TRBJ2-6
CDR3 DNA: TGTGCCAGCAGCCCCCGGACAGGGCAAGGGGCTGGGGCCAACGTCCTGACTTTC
CDR3 protein: CASSPRTGQGAGANVLTF

CDR3 length: 17
V gene: TRBV7-9
clone size: few
D gene: TRBD2
J gene: TRBJ2-2
CDR3 DNA: TGTGCCAGCAGCACCCCGGGACTAGCGGGAATAACCGGGGAGCTGTTTTTT
CDR3 protein: CASSTPGLAGITGELFF

CDR3 length: 16
V gene: TRBV6-1
clone size: few
D gene: TRBD1
J gene: TRBJ2-2
CDR3 DNA: TGTGCCAGCAGTGGCCTGACAGGGCCAGGGACCGGGGAGCTGTTTTTT
CDR3 protein: CASSGLTGPGTGELFF

CDR3 length: 12
V gene: TRBV29-1
clone size: few
D gene: -
J gene: TRBJ1-2
CDR3 DNA: TGCAGCGTTGAATTCTGGGGCGCTGGCTACACCTTC
CDR3 protein: CSVEFWGAGYTF

CDR3 length: 15
V gene: TRBV6-1
clone size: many
D gene: -
J gene: TRBJ1-1
CDR3 DNA: TGTGCCAGCAGTGAAGCGTTAGGGAGAAACACTGAAGCTTTCTTT
CDR3 protein: CASSEALGRNTEAFF

CDR3 length: 18
V gene: TRBV20-1
clone size: many
D gene: TRBD2
J gene: TRBJ2-1
CDR3 DNA: TGCAGTGCTAGAGCCCGGGCGGTAGCGGGAGAATCCTACAATGAGCAGTTCTTC
CDR3 protein: CSARARAVAGESYNEQFF

CDR3 length: 15
V gene: TRBV3-1
clone size: -
D gene: -
J gene: TRBJ2-2
CDR3 DNA: TGTGCCAGCAGCTCCCAGACGGTGAACACCGGGGAGCTGTTTTTT
CDR3 protein: CASSSQTVNTGELFF

CDR3 length: 15
V gene: TRBV7-2
clone size: few
D gene: -
J gene: TRBJ2-7
CDR3 DNA: TGTGCCAGCACCACAGAGACGGGGCTCTCCTACGAGCAGTACTTC
CDR3 protein: CASTTETGLSYEQYF

CDR3 length: 14
V gene: TRBV29-1
clone size: few
D gene: -
J gene: TRBJ2-3
CDR3 DNA: TGCAGCGTTGATGAGGCTAGCGGCACAGATACGCAGTATTTT
CDR3 protein: CSVDEASGTDTQYF

CDR3 length: 16
V gene: TRBV6-4
clone size: many
D gene: TRBD1
J gene: TRBJ2-6
CDR3 DNA: TGTGCCAGCAGTGGACAGGGGGCAGCTGGGGCCAACGTCCTGACTTTC
CDR3 protein: CASSGQGAAGANVLTF

CDR3 length: 15
V gene: TRBV7-9
clone size: few
D gene: -
J gene: TRBJ2-3
CDR3 DNA: TGTGCCAGCAGCCGCGGGGACATTCAAAAAGATACGCAGTATTTT
CDR3 protein: CASSRGDIQKDTQYF

CDR3 length: 18
V gene: TRBV3-1
clone size: -
D gene: TRBD2
J gene: TRBJ2-1
CDR3 DNA: TGTGCCAGCAGCCAAAGAAACCCGGGACTAGCGTCCTACAATGAGCAGTTCTTC
CDR3 protein: CASSQRNPGLASYNEQFF

CDR3 length: 13
V gene: TRBV27
clone size: few
D gene: -
J gene: TRBJ2-7
CDR3 DNA: TGTGCCAGCAGGCCCGGACCGAGCTACGAGCAGTACTTC
CDR3 protein: CASRPGPSYEQYF

CDR3 length: 12
V gene: TRBV7-9
clone size: few
D gene: -
J gene: TRBJ1-1
CDR3 DNA: TGTGCCAGCAGCTATATTGGAGCTGAAGCTTTCTTT
CDR3 protein: CASSYIGAEAFF

CDR3 length: 11
V gene: TRBV7-9
clone size: -
D gene: -
J gene: TRBJ2-2
CDR3 DNA: TGTGCCAGCAGCAAGACCGGGGAGCTGTTTTTT
CDR3 protein: CASSKTGELFF